The source of this TCR beta chain is a study of tumor-infiltrating lymphocytes in oesophageal squamous cell carcinoma. In TCRdb, the PCR reads were re-called with MiXCR into one record per CDR3 protein. The repertoire holds approximately 15,000 distinct CDR3 sequences, with roughly 50% as singletons. Trimming left V 8 bases short and J 5 bases short, with 5 bases between. The CDR3 contains 10 residues. The germline V gene encodes CDR1 MNHNS and CDR2 SASEGT. The rearrangement links TRBV6-1 to TRBJ2-3; the D is unclear. The sample was esophageal tumor tissue. The source is a female donor with esophageal squamous cell carcinoma. DNA of the CDR3: TGTGCCAGCGGTGGAGATACGCAGTATTTT. Amino acids: CASGGDTQYF.